A single TCR beta chain is shown here with its context. V was shortened by 4 bases and J by 2 bases, with 2 bases between the two germline ends. The CDR3 is 11 amino acids. From germline, CDR1 is SGHTA and CDR2 FQGNSA. Researchers ran the PCR with 60 Vbeta and 13 Jbeta primers. The data were produced by immunoSEQ multiplex PCR, yet TCRdb's version contains in-frame clones alone and is incomplete. The sample lists approximately 100,000 clones; 74% were seen once. This entry comes from a study of cytomegalovirus exposure and HLA in healthy donors. Sequenced: PBMCs. The J gene is TRBJ2-5, the V gene TRBV7-2; D remains ambiguous. The TCR comes from a male donor in good health and CMV-seronegative. This CDR3 is CASSSQETQYF. DNA for the CDR3: TGTGCCAGCAGCTCACAAGAGACCCAGTACTTC.